This T cell receptor beta chain appears in the sequencing data of a study of T cell responses to AZD1222 COVID-19 vaccine. The data were produced by immunoSEQ multiplex PCR, yet TCRdb's version contains in-frame clones alone and is incomplete. The sample shows some 120,000 clones, around 92% of them seen only once. This clone was detected only once. The antigen remains undetermined. Study results and caveats: There were repertoire samples only from the period after the peak T cell response. The donor cohort was predominantly white British with a female majority, and clonal diversity may have been underestimated. Along spike, vaccine-associated CD4 TCRs were found throughout, with dominance at 160-218 and 743-854. Nearly half of spike-specific TCRs reportedly target unmutated variant regions.

With 8 bases removed from V and 1 base from J, the gap between germline ends came to 21 bases. Germline V gene lookup returns CDR1 SNHLY and CDR2 FYNNEI. The CDR3 runs to 16 residues. The source of this sequence is an adult who received the AZD1222 COVID-19 vaccine. This specimen consisted of peripheral blood, obtained 28 days after the second AZD1222 dose. The chain combines TRBV2 with TRBJ2-7; either TRBD1 or TRBD2 may fit D (6 bases each). CDR3 DNA: TGTGCCAGCTTTTTCGGGGGCCCCACTACTTCCTACGAGCAGTACTTC. Its translation: CASFFGGPTTSYEQYF.